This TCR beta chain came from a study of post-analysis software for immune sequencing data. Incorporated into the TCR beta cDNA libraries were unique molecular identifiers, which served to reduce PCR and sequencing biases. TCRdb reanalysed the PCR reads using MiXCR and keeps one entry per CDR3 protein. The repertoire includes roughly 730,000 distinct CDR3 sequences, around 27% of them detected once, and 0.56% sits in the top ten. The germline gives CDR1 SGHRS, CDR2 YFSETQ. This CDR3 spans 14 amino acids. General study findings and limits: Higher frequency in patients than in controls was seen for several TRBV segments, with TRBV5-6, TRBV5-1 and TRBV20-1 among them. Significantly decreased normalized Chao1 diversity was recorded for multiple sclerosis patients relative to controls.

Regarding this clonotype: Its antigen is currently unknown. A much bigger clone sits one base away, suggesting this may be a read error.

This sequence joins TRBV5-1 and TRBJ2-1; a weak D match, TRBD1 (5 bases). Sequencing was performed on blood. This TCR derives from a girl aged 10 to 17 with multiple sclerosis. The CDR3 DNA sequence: TGCGCCAGCAGCTTAGGGGTAAGGTACAATGGGCAGTTCTTC. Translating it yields CASSLGVRYNGQFF.